The 2 T cell receptor beta chains reported below all come from one sample, sequenced in a study of regulatory T cells in long-lasting Graves disease. CDR3-region Arm-PCR and iRepertoire HTBI primers produced the TCR beta libraries. TCRdb re-called the multiplex PCR reads with MiXCR, one entry per CDR3 protein. Here the sample spans roughly 420,000 distinct CDR3 sequences, about 15% being singletons. Time point of the sample: newly diagnosed GD, antithyroid drugs for less than 3 months. The TCR library was made from RNA extracted from PBMCs. The same data also contributed to another study, on T cells in Graves' hyperthyroidism and ophthalmopathy.

The specimen was peripheral blood mononuclear cells (PBMCs), collected at new diagnosis, from a patient treated with antithyroid drugs. The receptors stem from a woman between 18 and 29 years old with Graves disease.

This clonotype has at least ten counts. The chain uses TRBV20-1 and TRBJ1-1; D gene uncertain. This CDR3 has 12 amino acids. V was shortened by 8 bases and J by 4 bases, with 14 bases between the two germline ends. Germline V gene lookup returns CDR1 DFQATT and CDR2 SNEGSKA (reference sequence). Here the CDR3 DNA reads TGCAGTCCACAAGCGGGGTCCACTGAAGCTTTCTTT. Translated, it gives CSPQAGSTEAFF.

This clonotype occurred many times. The J gene is TRBJ2-3, the V gene TRBV6-1, with 11 bases identical to TRBD2. V shed 6 bases and J 4 bases; nucleotides not matched to a gene: 3. Germline values: CDR1 MNHNS, CDR2 SASEGT. The CDR3 has 14 residues. The CDR3 region has the DNA TGTGCCAGCAGGGGACTAGCGGATCCAGATACGCAGTATTTT. Encoded protein: CASRGLADPDTQYF.